This T cell receptor beta chain was obtained from a study of CD8 T cells in Susac syndrome. The study, taken as a whole, reports: The authors acknowledged that the study's TCR sequencing and HLA analysis involved relatively few individuals.

Notes on this clonotype: The antigen remains undetermined.

It was healthy donors who served as the controls, matched for age and sex. Negative isolation was used for CD8+ and CD4+ T cells and FACS enrichment for TEMRA cells. Random hexamers were used to reverse transcribe roughly 0.45 to 1 ug of RNA. Amplification of TCR beta CDR3 was carried out by immunoSEQ multiplex PCR, which covered 54 Vbeta and 13 Jbeta segments. Each CDR3 protein is one row after TCRdb ran MiXCR on the immunoSEQ multiplex PCR reads. The data show 180,000 or so distinct CDR3 sequences, about 94% seen once. With 3 bases clipped from V and 6 bases from J, the junction kept 7 bases outside the gene matches. The V gene's germline CDR1 is SNHLY and CDR2 FYNNEI. The CDR3 has 14 residues.

The sample consisted of CD4+ T cells from PBMCs. The TCR was taken from a human donor in good health. The J gene is TRBJ1-2, the V gene TRBV2, with TRBD1 matching over 7 bases. CDR3 region: CASSDSPGGNGYTF. In DNA form, the CDR3 reads TGTGCCAGCAGTGATAGCCCAGGGGGAAATGGCTACACCTTC.